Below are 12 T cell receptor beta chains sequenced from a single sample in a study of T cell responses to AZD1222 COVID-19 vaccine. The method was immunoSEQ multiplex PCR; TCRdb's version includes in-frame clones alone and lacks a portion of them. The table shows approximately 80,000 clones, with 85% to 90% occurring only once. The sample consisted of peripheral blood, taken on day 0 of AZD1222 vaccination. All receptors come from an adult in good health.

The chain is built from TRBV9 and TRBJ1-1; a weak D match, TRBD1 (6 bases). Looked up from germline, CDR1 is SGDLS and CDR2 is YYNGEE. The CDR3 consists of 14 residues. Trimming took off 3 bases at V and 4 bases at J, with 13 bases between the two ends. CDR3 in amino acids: CASSALTGPTEAFF. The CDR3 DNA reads TGTGCCAGCAGCGCGCTAACAGGGCCCACTGAAGCTTTCTTT.

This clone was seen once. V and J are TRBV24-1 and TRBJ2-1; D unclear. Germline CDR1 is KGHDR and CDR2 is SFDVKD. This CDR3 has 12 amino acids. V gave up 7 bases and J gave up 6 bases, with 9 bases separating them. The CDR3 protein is CATRGISNEQFF. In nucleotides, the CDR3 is TGTGCCACCAGAGGCATCTCCAATGAGCAGTTCTTC.

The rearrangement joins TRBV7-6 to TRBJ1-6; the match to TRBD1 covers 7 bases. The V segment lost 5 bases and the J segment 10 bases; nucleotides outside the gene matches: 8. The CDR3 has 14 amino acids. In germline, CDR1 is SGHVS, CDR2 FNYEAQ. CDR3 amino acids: CASSLGTDGSPLHF. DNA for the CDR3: TGTGCCAGCAGCCTCGGGACAGACGGCTCACCCCTCCACTTT.

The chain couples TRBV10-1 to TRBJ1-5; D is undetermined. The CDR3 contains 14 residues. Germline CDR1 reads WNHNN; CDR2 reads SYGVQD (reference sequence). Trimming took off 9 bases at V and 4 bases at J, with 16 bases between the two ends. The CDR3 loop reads CARTFVSRNQPQHF. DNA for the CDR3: TGCGCCAGAACCTTCGTCTCGAGAAATCAGCCCCAGCATTTT.

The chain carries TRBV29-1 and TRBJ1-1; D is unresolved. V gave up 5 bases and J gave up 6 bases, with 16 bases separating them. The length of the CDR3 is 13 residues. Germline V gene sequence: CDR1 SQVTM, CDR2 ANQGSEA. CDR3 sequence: CSVTHRVEAEAFF. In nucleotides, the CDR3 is TGCAGCGTTACACATCGGGTAGAAGCTGAAGCTTTCTTT.

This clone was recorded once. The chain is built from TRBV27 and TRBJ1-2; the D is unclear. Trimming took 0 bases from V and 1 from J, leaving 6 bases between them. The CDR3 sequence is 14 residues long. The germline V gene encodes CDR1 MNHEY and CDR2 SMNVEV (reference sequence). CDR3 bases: TGTGCCAGCAGTTTATCAGGGATTAACTATGGCTACACCTTC. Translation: CASSLSGINYGYTF.

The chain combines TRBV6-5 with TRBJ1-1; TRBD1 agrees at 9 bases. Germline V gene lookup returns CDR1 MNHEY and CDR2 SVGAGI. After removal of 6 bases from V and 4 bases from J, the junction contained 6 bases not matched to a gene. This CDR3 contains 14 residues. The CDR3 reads CASRSTGGVTEAFF. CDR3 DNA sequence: TGTGCCAGCAGATCGACAGGGGGGGTCACTGAAGCTTTCTTT.

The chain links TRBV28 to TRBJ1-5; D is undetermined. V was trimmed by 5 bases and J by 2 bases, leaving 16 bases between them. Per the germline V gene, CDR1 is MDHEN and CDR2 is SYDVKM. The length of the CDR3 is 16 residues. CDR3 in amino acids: CASSELGRTGNQPQHF. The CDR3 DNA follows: TGTGCCAGCAGTGAGCTCGGCCGGACGGGCAATCAGCCCCAGCATTTT. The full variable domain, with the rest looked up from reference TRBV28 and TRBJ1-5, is DVKVTQSSRYLVKRTGEKVFLECVQDMDHENMFWYRQDPGLGLRLIYFSYDVKMKEKGDIPEGYSVSREKKERFSLILESASTNQTSMYLCASSELGRTGNQPQHFGDGTRLSIL.

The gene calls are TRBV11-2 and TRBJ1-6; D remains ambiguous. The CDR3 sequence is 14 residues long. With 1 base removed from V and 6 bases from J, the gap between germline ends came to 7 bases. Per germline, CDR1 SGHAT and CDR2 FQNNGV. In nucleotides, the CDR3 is TGTGCCAGCAGCTTAGTTTTCCCTAATTCACCCCTCCACTTT. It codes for CASSLVFPNSPLHF.

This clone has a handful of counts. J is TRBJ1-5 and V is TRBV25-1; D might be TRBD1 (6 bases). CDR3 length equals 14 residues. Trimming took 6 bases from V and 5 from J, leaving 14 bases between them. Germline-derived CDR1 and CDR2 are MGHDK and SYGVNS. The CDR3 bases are TGTGCCAGCAGCCAAGGGTCAGGGGATCAGCCCCAGCATTTT. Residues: CASSQGSGDQPQHF.

The CDR3 DNA reads as TGTGCCAGTAGGCCACAGGGGGGAGGCACTGAAGCTTTCTTT. Amino acids: CASRPQGGGTEAFF. J is TRBJ1-1 and V is TRBV19; TRBD1 matches at 8 bases. After removal of 6 bases from V and 4 bases from J, the junction contained 7 bases not matched to a gene. The germline CDR1 and CDR2 sequences are LNHDA and SQIVND (reference sequence). This CDR3 has 14 residues.

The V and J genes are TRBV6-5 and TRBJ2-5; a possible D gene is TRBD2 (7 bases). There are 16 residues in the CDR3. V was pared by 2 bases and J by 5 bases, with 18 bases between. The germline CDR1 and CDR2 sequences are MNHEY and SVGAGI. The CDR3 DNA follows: TGTGCCAGCAGTTACCTAGGCGGGGGCCCCTCGGAGACCCAGTACTTC. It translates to CASSYLGGGPSETQYF.